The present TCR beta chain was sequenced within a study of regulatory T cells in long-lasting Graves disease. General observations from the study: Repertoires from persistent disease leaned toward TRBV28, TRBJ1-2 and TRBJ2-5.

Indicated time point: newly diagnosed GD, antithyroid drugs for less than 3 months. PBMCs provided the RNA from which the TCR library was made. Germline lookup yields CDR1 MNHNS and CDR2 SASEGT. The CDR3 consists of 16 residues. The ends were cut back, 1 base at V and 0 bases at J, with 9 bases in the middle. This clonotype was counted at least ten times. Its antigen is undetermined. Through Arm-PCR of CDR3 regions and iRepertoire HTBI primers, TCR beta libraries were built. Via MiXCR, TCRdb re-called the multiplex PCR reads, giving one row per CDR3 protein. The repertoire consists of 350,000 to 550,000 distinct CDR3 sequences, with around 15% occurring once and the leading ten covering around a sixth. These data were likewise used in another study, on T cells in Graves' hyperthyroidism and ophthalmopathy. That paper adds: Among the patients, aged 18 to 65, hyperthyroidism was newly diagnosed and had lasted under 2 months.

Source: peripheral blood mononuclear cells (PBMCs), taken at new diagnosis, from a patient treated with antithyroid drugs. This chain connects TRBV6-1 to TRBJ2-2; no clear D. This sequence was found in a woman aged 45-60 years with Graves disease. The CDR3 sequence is CASSEDGQANTGELFF. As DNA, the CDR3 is TGTGCCAGCAGTGAAGACGGGCAGGCGAACACCGGGGAGCTGTTTTTT.